This T cell receptor beta chain was retrieved from a study of T cell repertoires in cytomegalovirus infection. TCRdb re-analysed the reads in MiXCR, keeping a single row per CDR3 protein. The table includes just under 500,000 distinct CDR3 sequences, 30% to 40% detected once. V gave up 5 bases and J gave up 0 bases, with 10 bases separating them. Germline loops: CDR1 LNHDA, CDR2 SQIVND (reference sequence). This CDR3 has 14 amino acids. With regard to this clonotype: The antigen is not known.

Specimen: cultured PBMCs, collected from culture after CMV antigen stimulation. The chain couples TRBV19 to TRBJ1-1; TRBD1 is a possible D gene (5 bases). The receptor was isolated from a human donor in good health (CMV status not recorded). Some clones in this sample may be carry-over from other donors' samples. This CDR3 is CASSSGPLNTEAFF. Written as DNA, the CDR3 is TGTGCCAGTAGTTCAGGGCCTTTGAACACTGAAGCTTTCTTT. Looking up the rest from reference TRBV19 and TRBJ1-1 gives the full variable domain: DGGITQSPKYLFRKEGQNVTLSCEQNLNHDAMYWYRQDPGQGLRLIYYSQIVNDFQKGDIAEGYSVSREKKESFPLTVTSAQKNPTAFYLCASSSGPLNTEAFFGQGTRLTVV.